The rows below give T cell receptor beta chains drawn from one sample of a study of Tregs in tolerant kidney transplant recipients. TCRdb's table, derived via immunoSEQ multiplex PCR, lists solely in-frame clones and lacks some. The table has some 16,000 clones, around nine tenths seen once. The sequenced sample consisted of CD8+ T cells from blood. These receptors were taken from a human donor in good health. Each CDR3 is given with its conserved first and last residue. Each record gives: V gene, CDR3 length, J gene, D gene, clone size, CDR3 DNA, CDR3 protein. A D gene is named only where the DNA matches it firmly. Only some rows state a clone size, as once, few, many or a class for expanded clones.

V: TRBV28; length: 12; J: TRBJ1-6; D: .; size: .; DNA: TGTGCCAGCAGTTTTGGTAGAGCACCCCTCCACTTT; CDR3: CASSFGRAPLHF
V: TRBV7-9; length: 15; J: TRBJ1-2; D: .; size: .; DNA: TGTGCCAGCAGCTCAGACGGGGGGCGTTTCTATGGCTACACCTTC; CDR3: CASSSDGGRFYGYTF
V: TRBV15; length: 17; J: TRBJ2-1; D: TRBD2; size: .; DNA: TGTGCCACCAGCAGAGAGAGCGGGGCGGACTCCTACAATGAGCAGTTCTTC; CDR3: CATSRESGADSYNEQFF
V: TRBV11-2; length: 13; J: TRBJ2-7; D: .; size: .; DNA: TGTGCCAGCAGCCCGGACACGACCTACGAGCAGTACTTC; CDR3: CASSPDTTYEQYF
V: TRBV7-3; length: 17; J: TRBJ2-7; D: TRBD1; size: .; DNA: TGTGCCAGCAGCCCCATCAAGGACAGGGGCCCTTCCTACGAGCAGTACTTC; CDR3: CASSPIKDRGPSYEQYF
V: TRBV4-3; length: 13; J: TRBJ2-7; D: .; size: few; DNA: TGCGCCAGCAGCCAAGGTATCTCCTACGAGCAGTACTTC; CDR3: CASSQGISYEQYF
V: TRBV4-1; length: 13; J: TRBJ2-7; D: .; size: .; DNA: TGCGCCAGCAGCCAAGACATCTCCTACGAGCAGTACTTC; CDR3: CASSQDISYEQYF
V: TRBV30; length: 15; J: TRBJ2-7; D: .; size: .; DNA: TGTGCCTGGAGTGGTGGCAGGCAGAACCCCTACGAGCAGTACTTC; CDR3: CAWSGGRQNPYEQYF
V: TRBV4-3; length: 17; J: TRBJ2-3; D: TRBD2; size: .; DNA: TGCGCCAGCAGCCAGGGGGTAGCGGGGGTACTAGCAGATACGCAGTATTTT; CDR3: CASSQGVAGVLADTQYF
V: TRBV27; length: 14; J: TRBJ1-2; D: .; size: .; DNA: TGTGCCAGCAGGCGGACAGCAGCTAACTATGGCTACACCTTC; CDR3: CASRRTAANYGYTF
V: TRBV11-2; length: 15; J: TRBJ1-4; D: TRBD1; size: once; DNA: TGTGCCAGCAGCCCTCACCGGGACAGGGTCTCTGAACTGTTTTTT; CDR3: CASSPHRDRVSELFF
V: TRBV4-1; length: 14; J: TRBJ1-5; D: .; size: few; DNA: TGCGCCAGCAGCCAAGCGAGCTCAGGGCAGCCCCAGCATTTT; CDR3: CASSQASSGQPQHF
V: TRBV18; length: 15; J: TRBJ2-1; D: .; size: .; DNA: TGTGCCAGCTCACCGGGACTTGGGGCTGTCAATGAGCAGTTCTTC; CDR3: CASSPGLGAVNEQFF
V: TRBV7-9; length: 13; J: TRBJ2-5; D: .; size: .; DNA: TGTGCCAGCAGCAGCAAGGGGCGAGAGACCCAGTACTTC; CDR3: CASSSKGRETQYF
V: TRBV7-8; length: 16; J: TRBJ2-3; D: .; size: .; DNA: TGTGCCAGCAGCTTCCCCTCGCGGAGAGCGGATGATACGCAGTATTTT; CDR3: CASSFPSRRADDTQYF
V: TRBV30; length: 14; J: TRBJ2-7; D: .; size: .; DNA: TGTGCCTGGGGAGGGACCGAGAGTTCCTACGAGCAGTACTTC; CDR3: CAWGGTESSYEQYF
V: TRBV6-1; length: 15; J: TRBJ2-3; D: .; size: .; DNA: TGTGCCAGCAGTGAACGGGCGGGAACCACAGATACGCAGTATTTT; CDR3: CASSERAGTTDTQYF
V: TRBV10-3; length: 16; J: TRBJ2-3; D: .; size: once; DNA: TGTGCCATCAGTGCGGGCCCCTTTTCTAGCACAGATACGCAGTATTTT; CDR3: CAISAGPFSSTDTQYF
V: TRBV6-6; length: 12; J: TRBJ1-1; D: .; size: .; DNA: TGTGCCAGCTCGTATGGGGGCACTGAAGCTTTCTTT; CDR3: CASSYGGTEAFF
V: TRBV27; length: 13; J: TRBJ2-1; D: .; size: .; DNA: TGTGCCAGCTCTGAACCCCGTTACAATGAGCAGTTCTTC; CDR3: CASSEPRYNEQFF
V: TRBV5-6; length: 16; J: TRBJ1-1; D: TRBD1; size: .; DNA: TGTGCCAGCAGCCCCTATGGACAGGGGATGAACACTGAAGCTTTCTTT; CDR3: CASSPYGQGMNTEAFF
V: TRBV14; length: 20; J: TRBJ2-7; D: TRBD2; size: .; DNA: TGTGCCAGCAGCCAAGATCGTCGGACTAGCGGGAGGCCGGGATCCTACGAGCAGTACTTC; CDR3: CASSQDRRTSGRPGSYEQYF
V: TRBV7-9; length: 14; J: TRBJ2-7; D: TRBD1; size: once; DNA: TGTGCCAGCAGCTTAGCGCTGACAGGGGTCGAGCAGTACTTC; CDR3: CASSLALTGVEQYF
V: TRBV7-9; length: 19; J: TRBJ2-4; D: .; size: .; DNA: TGTGCCAGCAGCTTCTCGGACACCGACCGGGGTCTAGCCAAAAACATTCAGTACTTC; CDR3: CASSFSDTDRGLAKNIQYF
V: TRBV29-1; length: 14; J: TRBJ2-7; D: TRBD2; size: .; DNA: TGCAGCGTTGAAGAAGATAGCGGGTCCTACGAGCAGTACTTC; CDR3: CSVEEDSGSYEQYF
V: TRBV4-2; length: 15; J: TRBJ1-2; D: .; size: .; DNA: TGTGCCAGCAGCCAAGTTGGGTGGGACCGCTATGGCTACACCTTC; CDR3: CASSQVGWDRYGYTF
V: TRBV5-1; length: 16; J: TRBJ1-1; D: TRBD1; size: .; DNA: TGCGCCAGCAGCCTCCGGACAGGGGGGCCAAACACTGAAGCTTTCTTT; CDR3: CASSLRTGGPNTEAFF
V: TRBV9; length: 15; J: TRBJ2-3; D: TRBD1; size: .; DNA: TGTGCCAGCGAGAGTTTAGGGACAGGGGGTCTTACGCAGTATTTT; CDR3: CASESLGTGGLTQYF
V: TRBV4-1; length: 16; J: TRBJ2-3; D: TRBD2; size: .; DNA: TGCGCCAGCAGGGAGGGGGCTAGCGGGAGTGGGGATACGCAGTATTTT; CDR3: CASREGASGSGDTQYF
V: TRBV6-1; length: 13; J: TRBJ2-7; D: TRBD1; size: .; DNA: TGTGCCAGCAGAACGGGACAGTCCTACGAGCAGTACTTC; CDR3: CASRTGQSYEQYF
V: TRBV6-6; length: 14; J: TRBJ1-5; D: TRBD1; size: .; DNA: TGTGCCAGCAGTTGGACAGGGGGTAATCAGCCCCAGCATTTT; CDR3: CASSWTGGNQPQHF
V: TRBV7-9; length: 15; J: TRBJ1-2; D: .; size: .; DNA: TGTGCCAGCAGCGCGACCTTACAGGGAGCGGATGGCTACACCTTC; CDR3: CASSATLQGADGYTF
V: TRBV13; length: 13; J: TRBJ2-3; D: .; size: .; DNA: TGTGCCAGCAGCCCCGTGTCCTATTATACGCAGTATTTT; CDR3: CASSPVSYYTQYF